Listed below are T cell receptor beta chains from one sample, sequenced in a study of T cell changes during pregnancy in multiple sclerosis. The protocol was immunoSEQ multiplex PCR, while the TCRdb copy is restricted to in-frame clones and leaves out a portion. Among about 59,000 clones, just under 90% were seen once, and the ten largest hold 5.3%. The source material was peripheral blood from another person, used as feeder cells. These receptors came from a human donor whose cells served as feeder cells for cultures in a pregnancy study. Both conserved end residues are part of each CDR3. Each record gives: J gene, V gene, clone size, D gene, CDR3 DNA, CDR3 protein. A D gene is named only where the DNA matches it firmly. Clone sizes are given selectively: once, few, many, or a class where the clone is expanded.

TRBJ1-2	TRBV7-2	NA	NA	TGTGCCAGCAGCCCGCAGCGGGGGTGGTGGTATGGCTACACCTTC	CASSPQRGWWYGYTF
TRBJ2-3	TRBV5-1	NA	TRBD1	TGCGCCAGCAGCCCGAGTGGGACAGGGGGTACGCAGTATTTT	CASSPSGTGGTQYF
TRBJ1-6	TRBV5-6	NA	TRBD1	TGTGCCAGCAGTTCACCGGGACAGAATTCACCCCTCCACTTT	CASSSPGQNSPLHF
TRBJ2-7	TRBV6-1	NA	NA	TGTGCCAGCAGTGAAGTCAGCTATGGACGGTACGAGCAGTACTTC	CASSEVSYGRYEQYF
TRBJ1-1	TRBV30	NA	NA	TGTGCCTGGGAGCAGGGCCTAAACACTGAAGCTTTCTTT	CAWEQGLNTEAFF
TRBJ2-3	TRBV25-1	NA	TRBD1	TGTGCCAGCCCTCGGACAGGGAGCACAGATACGCAGTATTTT	CASPRTGSTDTQYF
TRBJ1-6	TRBV4-3	once	NA	TGCGCCAGCAGCCAAGCTTACGGGGAATATTCACCCCTCCACTTT	CASSQAYGEYSPLHF
TRBJ2-1	TRBV5-1	NA	NA	TGCGCCAGCAGCTTGGAAAGCTCCTACAATGAGCAGTTCTTC	CASSLESSYNEQFF
TRBJ2-1	TRBV18	NA	NA	TGTGCCAGCTCACCTGCCGGGACAAGCTACAATGAGCAGTTCTTC	CASSPAGTSYNEQFF
TRBJ1-4	TRBV30	NA	NA	TGTGCCTGGAGTGTAGGGCCAGCAACTAATGAAAAACTGTTTTTT	CAWSVGPATNEKLFF
TRBJ2-3	TRBV5-1	few	NA	TGCGCCAGCAGCCCCGGGACCGGGAATACGCAGTATTTT	CASSPGTGNTQYF
TRBJ2-6	TRBV30	NA	NA	TGTGCCTGGACCGGACCCGGTCGGACCAACGTCCTGACTTTC	CAWTGPGRTNVLTF
TRBJ2-1	TRBV27	NA	NA	TGTGCCAGCAGTTACGGACTATCGAATAATGAGCAGTTCTTC	CASSYGLSNNEQFF
TRBJ1-1	TRBV7-9	NA	NA	TGTGCCAGCAGCTTAGTAGGGCGCACTGAAGCTTTCTTT	CASSLVGRTEAFF
TRBJ2-1	TRBV5-1	NA	TRBD2	TGCGCCAGCAGCCTTCCCGGCCTAGCGGGCAACAATGAGCAGTTCTTC	CASSLPGLAGNNEQFF
TRBJ1-5	TRBV7-9	few	TRBD1	TGTGCCAGCAGCCGAGGGACAGGAGGTAATCAGCCCCAGCATTTT	CASSRGTGGNQPQHF
TRBJ2-7	TRBV6-5	NA	NA	TGTGCCAGCAGCCGGTGGGGGGATCGGTACGAGCAGTACTTC	CASSRWGDRYEQYF
TRBJ1-2	TRBV19	NA	NA	TGTGCCAGTAGTCCGGGGATCGGAGGCTATGGCTACACCTTC	CASSPGIGGYGYTF
TRBJ1-5	TRBV10-3	NA	NA	TGTGCCATCAGTGATCGGACGGGGGATCAGCCCCAGCATTTT	CAISDRTGDQPQHF
TRBJ1-1	TRBV18	NA	NA	TGTGCCAGCTCACCCCCGGGACCGGCTAATGAAGCTTTCTTT	CASSPPGPANEAFF
TRBJ1-2	TRBV7-3	few	NA	TGTGCCAGCAGCTTAAATTCCGGAGGGGCGTATGGCTACACCTTC	CASSLNSGGAYGYTF
TRBJ2-7	TRBV5-6	NA	TRBD2	TGTGCCAGCAGCAGCAGCGGGGGGATTCTCTTCGAGCAGTACTTC	CASSSSGGILFEQYF
TRBJ2-3	TRBV18	NA	NA	TGTGCCAGCTCACCATCCTTAACAGATACGCAGTATTTT	CASSPSLTDTQYF
TRBJ2-5	TRBV4-2	NA	TRBD1	TGTGCCAGCAGCCAAGGCCCTCGGGGACAGGGATTTCAAGAGACCCAGTACTTC	CASSQGPRGQGFQETQYF
TRBJ1-3	TRBV7-2	NA	NA	TGTGCCAGCAGTCCCAGTCTCTCTGGAAACACCATATATTTT	CASSPSLSGNTIYF
TRBJ1-5	TRBV28	NA	TRBD1	TGTGCCAGCACTCCCGGCCCGGGACAGATCCATCAGCCCCAGCATTTT	CASTPGPGQIHQPQHF